These 5 T cell receptor beta chains originate from one sample sequenced in a study of cytomegalovirus exposure and HLA in healthy donors. Primers: 60 Vbeta forward and 13 Jbeta reverse. TCRdb keeps only in-frame clones here, not all; method: immunoSEQ multiplex PCR. The table records some 150,000 clones, around three fifths of them present only once. Sequenced material: PBMCs. The receptors were gathered from a woman aged 40 to 50 in good health and CMV-seronegative.

Only a few counts were recorded for this clone. CDR3 sequence: CAWSAQFRSNQPQHF. In DNA form, the CDR3 reads TGTGCCTGGAGTGCACAGTTTAGAAGCAATCAGCCCCAGCATTTT. This chain connects TRBV30 to TRBJ1-5, with D hard to call. The CDR3 loop spans 15 amino acids. Trimming cost V 1 base and J 1 base, with 11 bases left between them. Germline V gene data show CDR1 as GTSNPN and CDR2 as SVGIG (reference sequence).

The chain links TRBV18 to TRBJ1-1; 7 bases are a match to TRBD1. CDR3 length: 16 residues. The germline V gene encodes CDR1 KGHSH and CDR2 LQKENI. V trimming: 5 bases; J trimming: 0 bases; junction bases outside the gene matches: 9. CDR3 region: CASSVRGFAVNTEAFF. The CDR3 coding sequence is TGTGCCAGCTCAGTCAGGGGGTTTGCAGTGAACACTGAAGCTTTCTTT.

This chain links TRBV29-1 with TRBJ1-6; possible D gene TRBD1, 5 bases. The germline V gene has CDR1 SQVTM and CDR2 ANQGSEA. Between the trimmed V and J ends, which lost 3 bases and 7 bases, there was a span of 16 bases. The CDR3 loop spans 15 amino acids. The CDR3 is CSVEPLGGANSPLHF. The CDR3 region has the DNA TGCAGCGTTGAGCCCCTCGGCGGGGCGAATTCACCCCTCCACTTT. The full variable domain, with the rest looked up from reference TRBV29-1 and TRBJ1-6, is SAVISQKPSRDICQRGTSLTIQCQVDSQVTMMFWYRQQPGQSLTLIATANQGSEATYESGFVIDKFPISRPNLTFSTLTVSNMSPEDSSIYLCSVEPLGGANSPLHFGNGTRLTVT.

The chain uses TRBV5-1 and TRBJ2-6; 9 bases agree with TRBD1. Germline lookup yields CDR1 SGHRS and CDR2 YFSETQ. Unmatched junction bases numbered 4, after V lost 0 bases and J lost 0 bases. The CDR3 consists of 18 residues. Here the CDR3 DNA reads TGCGCCAGCAGCTTGGGGGGACAGGGTTCCTCTGGGGCCAACGTCCTGACTTTC. Its protein is CASSLGGQGSSGANVLTF.

V is TRBV25-1 and J is TRBJ2-7, with 10 bases lining up with TRBD1. Unmatched junction bases numbered 7, after V lost 5 bases and J lost 3 bases. The CDR3 extends over 15 amino acids. The V gene's germline CDR1 is MGHDK and CDR2 SYGVNS. CDR3 amino acids: CASSLDRGSLYEQYF. The CDR3 DNA reads TGTGCCAGCAGTCTGGACAGGGGGTCCCTCTACGAGCAGTACTTC.